This entry features one T cell receptor beta chain sequence. Its antigen remains unidentified. The sample originates from a study of T cells in Graves' hyperthyroidism and ophthalmopathy. The study, taken as a whole, reports: Blood also showed most of the thyroid clonotypes that were expanded above 0.001.

The germline V gene has CDR1 KGHDR and CDR2 SFDVKD. The CDR3 extends over 18 amino acids. V lost 5 bases and J 0 bases, leaving 18 bases between the germline ends. Regions amplified from RNA transcripts were the TCR beta CDR3 regions. First-round RT-PCR targeting the TCR CDR3 was performed with the HTBI primer set. One entry per CDR3 protein results from TCRdb running MiXCR on the multiplex PCR reads. The data hold roughly 740,000 distinct CDR3 sequences, with about a sixth observed a single time. The sample taken for sequencing was blood. The chain carries TRBV24-1 and TRBJ2-2, with a tentative D call TRBD1 (6 bases). This sequence originates from a man between 18 and 35 years old with Graves' hyperthyroidism. CDR3 loop: CATSGAVVQGTNTGELFF. The CDR3, as DNA: TGTGCCACCAGTGGAGCGGTAGTACAGGGCACGAACACCGGGGAGCTGTTTTTT.